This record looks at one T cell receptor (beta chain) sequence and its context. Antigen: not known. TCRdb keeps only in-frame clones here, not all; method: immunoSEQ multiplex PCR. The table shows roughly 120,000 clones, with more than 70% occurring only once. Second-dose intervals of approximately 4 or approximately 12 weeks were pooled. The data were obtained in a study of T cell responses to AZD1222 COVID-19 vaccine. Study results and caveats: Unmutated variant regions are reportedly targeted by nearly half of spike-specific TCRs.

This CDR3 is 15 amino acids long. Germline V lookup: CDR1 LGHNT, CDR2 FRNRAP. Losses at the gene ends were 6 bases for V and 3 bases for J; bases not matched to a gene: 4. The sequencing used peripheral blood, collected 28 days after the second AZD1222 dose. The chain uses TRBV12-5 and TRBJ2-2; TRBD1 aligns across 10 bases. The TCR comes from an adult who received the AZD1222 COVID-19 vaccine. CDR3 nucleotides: TGTGCTAGTGGCACCGGGACAGGGGACACCGGGGAGCTGTTTTTT. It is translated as CASGTGTGDTGELFF.